This TCR beta chain was retrieved from a study of shared clonotypes between healthy human individuals. Study background: Serving as donors were a couple of women and a few men, whose ages spanned 18 to 49. Findings and limits, study-wide: Few donors restricted represented genetic and exposure-history diversity.

Turning to this clone: Its antigen is unidentified.

Method: immunoSEQ multiplex PCR; TCRdb's copy keeps in-frame clones and lacks some. The sample shows roughly 1,600,000 clones, 98% of them seen only once. CDR1 and CDR2 (germline): SGHNT, YYREEE (reference sequence). The CDR3 runs to 15 residues. V lost 2 bases, J lost 2 bases, and 14 bases lay in between. Material: naive CD4+ T cells sorted from blood. Subset noted: CD45RA+ positively selected. This clonotype was sampled from a man under 40 in good health. The V and J genes are TRBV5-4 and TRBJ2-7; D may be TRBD2 (6 bases). As DNA, the CDR3 is TGTGCCAGCAGCTTTGACCTAGCGCCAACCTACGAGCAGTACTTC. Residues: CASSFDLAPTYEQYF.